Detailed here is one T cell receptor beta chain. The sample belongs to a study of blood T cell repertoires in COVID-19. V gave up 4 bases and J gave up 2 bases, with 14 bases separating them. Germline lookup yields CDR1 SGHVS and CDR2 FQNEAQ. This CDR3 is built from 16 residues. The assay was immunoSEQ multiplex PCR, and TCRdb's table has in-frame clones only and misses some. The data show about 140,000 clones, with 65% to 85% seen just once and 4% held by the top ten. The sequence derives from a woman aged 55-69 years with acute or convalescent COVID-19. The chain joins TRBV7-8 to TRBJ2-2; D remains ambiguous. Sample: peripheral blood. CDR3 protein: CASSWLEAVNTGELFF. CDR3 sequence (DNA): TGTGCCAGCAGCTGGCTAGAAGCAGTAAACACCGGGGAGCTGTTTTTT.